This T cell receptor (beta chain) emerged from a study of cytomegalovirus exposure and HLA in healthy donors. The study, taken as a whole, reports: A missense DCLRE1C variant was associated with V- and J-gene trimming of TCR beta chains in a later analysis, and an independent cohort replicated the association.

This CDR3 has 18 amino acids. The ends lost 0 bases at V and 2 bases at J; junction bases unmatched: 11. Germline values: CDR1 MGHRA, CDR2 YSYEKL. 60 Vbeta and 13 Jbeta primers were used in PCR. Profiled with immunoSEQ multiplex PCR; TCRdb holds only in-frame clones, not every one. The sample records 100,000 or so clones, 60% to 85% being singletons. Concerning this clone: The antigen is unknown.

The sample was PBMCs. The sequence was collected from a man aged 50 to 59 in good health and CMV-seronegative. This chain uses TRBV4-1 with TRBJ2-5, with TRBD1 identical over 8 bases. CDR3 in amino acids: CASSQDQSGTGFQETQYF. The CDR3 DNA follows: TGCGCCAGCAGCCAAGATCAATCAGGGACAGGCTTTCAAGAGACCCAGTACTTC.